These 9 T cell receptor beta chains were sequenced from one sample in a study of long-term antiretroviral therapy in people with HIV. Investigators performed immunoSEQ version v3.0 at survey level. Sequencing used immunoSEQ multiplex PCR; TCRdb keeps in-frame clones, though not all of them. The sample records 20,000 to 25,000 clones, 70% to 85% being singletons. The sequencing used unsorted PBMCs, collected 4.1 years after starting antiretroviral therapy. These receptors originate from a woman aged 35 to 49 with HIV.

V and J are TRBV5-1 and TRBJ1-1, with no clear D. The length of the CDR3 is 15 residues. Germline values: CDR1 SGHRS, CDR2 YFSETQ. The germline V and J ends were trimmed by 2 bases and 1 base, with 12 bases remaining between them. In DNA form, the CDR3 reads TGCGCCAGCAGCTTCCCCGGTGTAAAGAACACTGAAGCTTTCTTT. Translating gives CASSFPGVKNTEAFF.

This clone was seen a handful of times. The J gene is TRBJ1-1, the V gene TRBV14; possibly TRBD1 for D (5 bases). Germline-derived CDR1 and CDR2 are SGHDN and FVKESK. Trimming stripped 2 bases from V and 4 bases from J, with 14 bases between. The CDR3 sequence is 15 residues long. CDR3 region: CASSQIPSGTTEAFF. The CDR3 coding sequence is TGTGCCAGCAGCCAAATCCCCTCAGGGACCACTGAAGCTTTCTTT.

V gene TRBV7-9 combines with J gene TRBJ1-6; no firm D call. From germline, CDR1 is SEHNR and CDR2 FQNEAQ (reference sequence). This CDR3 comprises 15 residues. V shed 8 bases and J shed 0 bases, with 11 bases lying between them. In DNA, the CDR3 is TGTGCCAGCGTATGGACGGGCTCCTATAATTCACCCCTCCACTTT. Encoded protein: CASVWTGSYNSPLHF.

CDR3 bases: TGTGCCAGCAGCTTAGGCGGGGACTACGAGCAGTACTTC. This translates into CASSLGGDYEQYF. The J gene is TRBJ2-7, the V gene TRBV7-9, with D possibly TRBD2 on 6 matching bases. Germline V lookup: CDR1 SEHNR, CDR2 FQNEAQ (reference sequence). The CDR3 contains 13 residues. V lost 1 base and J lost 3, with 7 bases in between.

The CDR3 sequence: CASSVEQGDSQQYF. In DNA form, the CDR3 reads TGTGCCAGCAGCGTAGAGCAAGGGGACAGCCAGCAGTACTTC. This rearrangement joins TRBV9 to TRBJ2-7, with TRBD1 matching over 7 bases. With 0 bases clipped from V and 8 bases from J, the junction kept 8 bases outside the gene matches. The CDR3 contains 14 residues. The germline CDR1 and CDR2 sequences are SGDLS and YYNGEE.

The chain recombines TRBV4-1 with TRBJ1-1; unclear D gene. Germline V lookup: CDR1 MGHRA, CDR2 YSYEKL. Trimming took 0 bases from V and 5 from J, leaving 10 bases between them. The CDR3 covers 14 residues. The CDR3 region has the DNA TGCGCCAGCAGCCAAGATCCCTTAAGTACTGAAGCTTTCTTT. Translated: CASSQDPLSTEAFF.

In its sample, this clone was seen once. V gene TRBV5-1 combines with J gene TRBJ1-2, with 8 bases matching TRBD1. The CDR3 loop spans 14 amino acids. Trimming removed 1 base from V and 6 bases from J; junction bases left unmatched: 5. The germline gives CDR1 SGHRS, CDR2 YFSETQ. CDR3 DNA: TGCGCCAGCAGCTTGTTCGGACAGGGAGATGGCTACACCTTC. This codes for CASSLFGQGDGYTF.

The gene calls are TRBV19 and TRBJ1-1; D remains ambiguous. V shed 4 bases and J shed 1 base, with 16 bases lying between them. This CDR3 spans 16 amino acids. Germline values: CDR1 LNHDA, CDR2 SQIVND (reference sequence). Here the CDR3 reads CASSTSRASRNTEAFF. The CDR3, as DNA: TGTGCCAGTAGTACCTCCCGGGCCTCGAGGAACACTGAAGCTTTCTTT. Full variable domain (remainder filled in from reference TRBV19 and TRBJ1-1): DGGITQSPKYLFRKEGQNVTLSCEQNLNHDAMYWYRQDPGQGLRLIYYSQIVNDFQKGDIAEGYSVSREKKESFPLTVTSAQKNPTAFYLCASSTSRASRNTEAFFGQGTRLTVV.

The chain links TRBV7-6 to TRBJ2-5; 9 bases line up with TRBD1. Germline CDR1 is SGHVS and CDR2 is FNYEAQ. V was pared by 5 bases and J by 4 bases, with 2 bases of the junction left unmatched. This CDR3 contains 13 residues. Written as DNA, the CDR3 is TGTGCCAGCAGCCTACAGGGGGCAGAGACCCAGTACTTC. Translation: CASSLQGAETQYF.